This T cell receptor (beta chain) came from a study of a mutant IDH1 vaccine in newly diagnosed glioma. Whole-study context: There were approximately 62% males and approximately 38% females among treated patients, whose mean age was 40.4 years. Beforehand, treatment had been radiotherapy, temozolomide, or both; the majority received both.

Method: immunoSEQ multiplex PCR; TCRdb's copy keeps in-frame clones and lacks some. The sample holds about 59,000 clones, more than 85% seen once. Germline assignment: CDR1 SEHNR and CDR2 FQNEAQ (reference sequence). Trimming shortened V by 1 base and J by 3 bases, and 3 bases separated the two germline ends. This CDR3 has 13 amino acids. About this clone itself: The antigen remains unidentified.

Sample time point: baseline, week 1 (first vaccination visit). The treatment denotes: pre-vaccination baseline after standard-of-care therapy. Study-wide results and caveats: The occurrence of vaccine-induced immune responses was seen in 90% to 95% of patients. Pseudoprogression appeared unlinked to shifts in leading peripheral T cell clonotypes.

V usage is TRBV7-9 and J usage is TRBJ2-2; D uncertain. The clonotype comes from a man in his fifties or sixties with glioma. Sequenced here: PBMCs, sampled from a glioma patient treated with radiotherapy, temozolomide or both. In nucleotides, the CDR3 is TGTGCCAGCAGCTTAGTCGACACCGGGGAGCTGTTTTTT. Amino acids: CASSLVDTGELFF.